This T cell receptor beta chain is drawn from a study of radiation and T cells in renal cell carcinoma (TCRdb year 2020). Context from the whole study: The samples were drawn from a clinical trial, where primary renal cell carcinomas were treated with 15 Gy of stereotactic body radiation therapy and then removed by nephrectomy 4 weeks afterward. A total of 50 to 60 samples underwent TCR beta sequencing, made up of 26 tumors and about 27 peripheral blood samples. In the approximately 53 samples combined, roughly 4.4 million unique CDR3 nucleotide sequences were found, encoding about 2,700,000 unique CDR3 amino acid sequences.

TCR beta libraries were generated from genomic DNA with the immunoSEQ kit, following the manufacturer's recommendations. Library preparation used a first multiplex PCR with proprietary primers, then a second PCR adding unique barcodes, with bead cleanups after each round. A kit-provided positive control reaction and a negative control reaction were included in every sample batch. The final libraries were assessed on an Agilent 4200 TapeStation D1000 ScreenTape, pooled by volume, and quantified by qPCR. Sequencing ran on an Illumina NextSeq500 with a MidOutput 150-cycle cartridge, using 156 Read1 and 15 Index1 cycles with kit custom primers. The pooled library was loaded at approximately 1 pM, with a 20% PhiX control spiked in. In the source study's methods: Vendor-processed data were analyzed in R, and a clonotype was defined as all T cells sharing the same CDR3 nucleotide sequence. For clone abundance analyses, frequencies were normalized to the 10,000 most abundant clones per sample. Public T cell clones, which averaged fewer than five per sample, were excluded before analysis. Tumor-enriched clonotypes and baseline blood-enriched clonotypes were defined as those with an abundance difference of at least 32-fold between compartments. A beta-binomial differential abundance model was used to identify clonotypes that were expanded or contracted between blood time points. Tumor-blood repertoire similarity was measured with the Baroni-Urbani and Buser coefficient, and group comparisons used two-tailed Wilcoxon tests in R. TCRdb provides this immuneACCESS table in a form limited to in-frame rearrangements. Some clones are lacking; in checked studies, under half of them reflect an unresolved V gene, and why the rest are absent is not known. Clonal size and the V and J genes are those of that table, whereas D and trimming came from the DNA. The table for this sample lists 100,000 to 150,000 clones; approximately 80% of them were counted only once. 3% of the sample is in the top ten clones.

What the time point label conveys for this sample: baseline pretreatment blood. This specimen's treatment or condition label, interpreted: 15 Gy SBRT to primary tumor, nephrectomy 4 weeks later. To follow tumor-enriched clonotypes, peripheral blood was collected serially from radiation-treated patients at baseline and again at 2 weeks and 4 weeks after SBRT. Every patient's renal cell carcinoma showed clear cell pathology. The QIAamp DNA Blood Mini Kit (Qiagen) was used to prepare genomic DNA for TCR sequencing. Only samples passing all quality control checks were included in the analyses. Comments on this clone: Its antigen specificity is not known. No base qualities exist here, and no much larger clone lies one base off it.

From a lookup of the germline V gene, CDR1 and CDR2 are SGHTA and FQGNSA. Germline trimming amounts to 7 bases on V and 9 bases on J, with 10 as the count of junction bases outside the gene matches. Including cysteine and phenylalanine, the CDR3 has 15 amino acids. The retained sequence is limited to the CDR3, 45 bases, with the frame set at the first base. What the authors observed across the whole study: An increase in top tumor clonotypes in blood was observed from baseline to 2 weeks post-radiation, followed by contraction by 4 weeks, which was taken to suggest transient expansion of tumor-resident clones. Because pretreatment tumor biopsies were not available, the baseline intratumoral presence of clonotypes could not be determined. Dynamics of the blood repertoire were not tracked past 4 weeks after treatment. Because the trial had a single-armed design, the trial could not examine how radiation dose or scheduling affected the TCR repertoire.

The source of this sequence is a woman aged 55-75 years with renal cell carcinoma. Sequencing was performed on blood, taken from a patient whose treatment included radiotherapy and nephrectomy. The receptor chain draws on TRBV7-2 and TRBJ2-1, with TRBD2 identical over 12 junction bases. The CDR3 protein: CASNFGLAGWGEQFF. The DNA sequence follows: TGTGCCAGCAACTTCGGACTAGCGGGATGGGGTGAGCAGTTCTTC.